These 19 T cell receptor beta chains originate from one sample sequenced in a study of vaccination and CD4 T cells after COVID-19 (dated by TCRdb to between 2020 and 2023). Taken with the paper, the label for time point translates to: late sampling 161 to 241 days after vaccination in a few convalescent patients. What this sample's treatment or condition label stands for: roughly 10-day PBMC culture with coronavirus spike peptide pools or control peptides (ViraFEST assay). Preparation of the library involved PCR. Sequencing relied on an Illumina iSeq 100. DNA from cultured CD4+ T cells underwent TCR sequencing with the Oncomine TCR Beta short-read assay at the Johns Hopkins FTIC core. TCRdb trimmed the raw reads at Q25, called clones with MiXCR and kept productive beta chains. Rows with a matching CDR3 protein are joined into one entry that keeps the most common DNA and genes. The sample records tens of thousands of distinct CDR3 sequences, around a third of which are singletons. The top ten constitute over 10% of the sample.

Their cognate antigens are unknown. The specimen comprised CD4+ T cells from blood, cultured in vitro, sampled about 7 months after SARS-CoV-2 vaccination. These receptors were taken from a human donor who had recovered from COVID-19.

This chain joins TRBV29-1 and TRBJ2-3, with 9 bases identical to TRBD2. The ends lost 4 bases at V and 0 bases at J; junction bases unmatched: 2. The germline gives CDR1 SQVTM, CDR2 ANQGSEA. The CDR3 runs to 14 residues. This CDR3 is CSVGLAGSTDTQYF. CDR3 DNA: TGCAGCGTTGGTCTAGCGGGGAGCACAGATACGCAGTATTTT.

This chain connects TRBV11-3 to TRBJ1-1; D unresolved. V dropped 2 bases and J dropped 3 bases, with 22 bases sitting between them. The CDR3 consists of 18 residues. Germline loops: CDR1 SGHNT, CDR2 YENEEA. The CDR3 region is CASSLKAWWGLDDTEAFF. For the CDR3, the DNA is TGTGCCAGCAGCTTAAAGGCCTGGTGGGGTCTCGACGACACTGAAGCTTTCTTT.

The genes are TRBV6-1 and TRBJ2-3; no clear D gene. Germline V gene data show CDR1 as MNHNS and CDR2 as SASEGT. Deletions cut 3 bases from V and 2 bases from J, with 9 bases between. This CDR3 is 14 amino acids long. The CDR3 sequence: CASSDGRYTDTQYF. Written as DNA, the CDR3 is TGTGCCAGCAGTGATGGGCGGTACACAGATACGCAGTATTTT.

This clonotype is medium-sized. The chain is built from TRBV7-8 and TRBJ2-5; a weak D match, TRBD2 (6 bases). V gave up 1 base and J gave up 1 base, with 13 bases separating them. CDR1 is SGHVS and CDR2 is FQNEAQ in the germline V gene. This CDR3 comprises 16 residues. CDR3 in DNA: TGTGCCAGCAGCTTAGGTATACGGGGGACCCAAGAGACCCAGTACTTC. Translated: CASSLGIRGTQETQYF.

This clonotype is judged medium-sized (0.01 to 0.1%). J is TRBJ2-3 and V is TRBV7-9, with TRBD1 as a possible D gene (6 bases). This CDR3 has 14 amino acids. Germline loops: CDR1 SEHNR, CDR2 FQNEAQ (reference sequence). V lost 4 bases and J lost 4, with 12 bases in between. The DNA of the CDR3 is TGTGCCAGCAGCTCCGGGACATCCGCAGATACGCAGTATTTT. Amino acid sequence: CASSSGTSADTQYF.

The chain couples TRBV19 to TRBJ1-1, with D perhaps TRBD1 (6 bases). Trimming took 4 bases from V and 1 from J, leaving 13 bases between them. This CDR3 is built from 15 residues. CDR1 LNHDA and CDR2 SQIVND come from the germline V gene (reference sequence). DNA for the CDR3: TGTGCCAGTAGTAGCGGACAGTCATGGAACACTGAAGCTTTCTTT. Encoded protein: CASSSGQSWNTEAFF.

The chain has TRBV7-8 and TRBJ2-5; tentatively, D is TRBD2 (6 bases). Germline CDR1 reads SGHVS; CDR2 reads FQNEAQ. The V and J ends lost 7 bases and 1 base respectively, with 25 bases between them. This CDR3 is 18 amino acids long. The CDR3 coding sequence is TGTGCCAGCAAGTTGTTTTGGGGTAGTAGCGGTACCCAAGAGACCCAGTACTTC. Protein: CASKLFWGSSGTQETQYF. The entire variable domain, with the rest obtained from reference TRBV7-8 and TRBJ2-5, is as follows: GAGVSQSPRYKVAKRGQDVALRCDPISGHVSLFWYQQALGQGPEFLTYFQNEAQLDKSGLPSDRFFAERPEGSVSTLKIQRTQQEDSAVYLCASKLFWGSSGTQETQYFGPGTRLLVL.

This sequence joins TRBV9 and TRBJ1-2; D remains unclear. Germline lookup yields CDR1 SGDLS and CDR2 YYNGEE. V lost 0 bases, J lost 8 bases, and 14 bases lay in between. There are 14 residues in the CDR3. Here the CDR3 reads CASSVDLQPGGYTF. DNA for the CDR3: TGTGCCAGCAGCGTAGATCTCCAGCCGGGGGGCTACACCTTC.

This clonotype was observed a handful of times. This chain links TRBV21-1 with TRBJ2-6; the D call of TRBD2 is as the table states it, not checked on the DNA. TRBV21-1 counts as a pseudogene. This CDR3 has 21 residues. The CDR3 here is CASSKEGVMRAPVTGANVLTF. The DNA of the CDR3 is TGTGCCAGCAGCAAAGAAGGAGTGATGAGGGCCCCCGTTACCGGGGCCAACGTCCTGACTTTC.

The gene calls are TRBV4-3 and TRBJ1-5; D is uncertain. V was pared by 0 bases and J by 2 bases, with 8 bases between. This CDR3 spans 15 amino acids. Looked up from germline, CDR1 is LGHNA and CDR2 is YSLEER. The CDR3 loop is CASSQEVVGNQPQHF. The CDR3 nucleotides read TGCGCCAGCAGCCAAGAGGTGGTGGGCAATCAGCCCCAGCATTTT.

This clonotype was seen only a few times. The CDR3 DNA sequence: TGTGCCAGCAGCTTAGCGGGGGAAGGAAATTCACCCCTCCACTTT. Its translation: CASSLAGEGNSPLHF. The genes are TRBV7-9 and TRBJ1-6, with D perhaps TRBD1 (5 bases). V lost 0 bases and J 7 bases, leaving 10 bases between the germline ends. The germline V gene encodes CDR1 SEHNR and CDR2 FQNEAQ (reference sequence). The CDR3 contains 15 residues.

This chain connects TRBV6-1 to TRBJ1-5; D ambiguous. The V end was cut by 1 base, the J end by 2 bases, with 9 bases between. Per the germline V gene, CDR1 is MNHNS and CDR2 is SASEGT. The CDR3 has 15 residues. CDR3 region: CASSEEGSGNQPQHF. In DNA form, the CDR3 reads TGTGCCAGCAGTGAAGAGGGATCAGGCAATCAGCCCCAGCATTTT.

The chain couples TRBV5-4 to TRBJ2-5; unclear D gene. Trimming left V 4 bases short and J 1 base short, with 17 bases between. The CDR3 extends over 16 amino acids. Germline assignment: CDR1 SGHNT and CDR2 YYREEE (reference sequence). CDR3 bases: TGTGCCAGCAGCGTAGGTCCTACAGATTTCCAAGAGACCCAGTACTTC. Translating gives CASSVGPTDFQETQYF.

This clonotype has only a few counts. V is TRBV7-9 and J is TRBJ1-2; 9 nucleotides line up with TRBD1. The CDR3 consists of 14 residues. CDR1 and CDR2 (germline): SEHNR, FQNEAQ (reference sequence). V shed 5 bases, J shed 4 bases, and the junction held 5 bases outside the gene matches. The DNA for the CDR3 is TGTGCCAGCAGCCGGGACAGGGATGCCTATGGCTACACCTTC. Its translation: CASSRDRDAYGYTF.

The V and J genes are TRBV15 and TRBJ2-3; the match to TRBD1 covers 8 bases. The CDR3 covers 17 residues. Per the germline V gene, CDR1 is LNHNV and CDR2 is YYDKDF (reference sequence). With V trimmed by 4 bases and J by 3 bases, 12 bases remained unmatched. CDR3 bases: TGTGCCACCAGCACATTGCTCGGGACAGGTCTTACAGATACGCAGTATTTT. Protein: CATSTLLGTGLTDTQYF.

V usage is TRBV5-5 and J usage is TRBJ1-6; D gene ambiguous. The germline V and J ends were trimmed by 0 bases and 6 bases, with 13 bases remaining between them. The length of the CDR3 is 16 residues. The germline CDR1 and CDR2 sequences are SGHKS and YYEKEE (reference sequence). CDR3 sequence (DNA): TGTGCCAGCAGCTTGGTATCGGGTCGGAGTAATTCACCCCTCCACTTT. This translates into CASSLVSGRSNSPLHF.

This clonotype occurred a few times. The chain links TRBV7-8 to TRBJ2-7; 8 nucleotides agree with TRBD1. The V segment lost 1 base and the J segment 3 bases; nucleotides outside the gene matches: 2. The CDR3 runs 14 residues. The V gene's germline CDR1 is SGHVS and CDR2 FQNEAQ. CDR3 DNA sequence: TGTGCCAGCAGCTTAGGCAGGGGGCTCTACGAGCAGTACTTC. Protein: CASSLGRGLYEQYF. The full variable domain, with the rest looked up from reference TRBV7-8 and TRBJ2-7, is GAGVSQSPRYKVAKRGQDVALRCDPISGHVSLFWYQQALGQGPEFLTYFQNEAQLDKSGLPSDRFFAERPEGSVSTLKIQRTQQEDSAVYLCASSLGRGLYEQYFGPGTRLTVT.

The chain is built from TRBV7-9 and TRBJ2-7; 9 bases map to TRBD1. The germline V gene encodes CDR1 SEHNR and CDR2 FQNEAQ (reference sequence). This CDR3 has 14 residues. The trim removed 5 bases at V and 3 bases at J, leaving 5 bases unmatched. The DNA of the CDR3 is TGTGCCAGCAGCCGGACAGGGGTAATCTACGAGCAGTACTTC. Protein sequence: CASSRTGVIYEQYF.

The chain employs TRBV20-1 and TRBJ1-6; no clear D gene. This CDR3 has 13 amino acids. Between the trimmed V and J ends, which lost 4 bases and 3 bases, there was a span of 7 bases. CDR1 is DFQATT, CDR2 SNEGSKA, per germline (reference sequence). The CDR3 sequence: CSATTNYNSPLHF. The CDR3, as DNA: TGCAGTGCTACTACCAACTATAATTCACCCCTCCACTTT.